This record concerns one TCR beta chain sequence. The data originate from a study of blood T cell repertoires in COVID-19. Study details: Donors in the United States, Italy and Spain gave samples during acute or convalescent COVID-19. Sample material is recorded as cDNA or gDNA derived from T cells, B-cell-depleted T cells, or PBMCs.

Original processing notes: Scientists estimated how many nucleated cells there were by amplifying reference gene primers. Data came from immunoSEQ multiplex PCR; TCRdb stores just in-frame clones and leaves some out. V and J calls and clone size are as listed in that table; D and trimming were resolved from the DNA. The sample shows hundreds of thousands of clones, 89% of them seen only once. This CDR3 spans 16 amino acids. The V gene end was trimmed by 4 bases and the J gene end by 3 bases; junction bases not matched to a gene: 8. The V gene's germline CDR1 is MNHEY and CDR2 SVGEGT. This clonotype was sampled from a man in his sixties who had recovered from COVID-19. The source material was peripheral blood. The chain has TRBV6-2 or TRBV6-3 and TRBJ1-5; 8 nucleotides match TRBD1. CDR3 region: CASSSRQGWNNQPQHF. CDR3 in DNA: TGTGCCAGCAGTTCACGACAGGGGTGGAACAATCAGCCCCAGCATTTT.